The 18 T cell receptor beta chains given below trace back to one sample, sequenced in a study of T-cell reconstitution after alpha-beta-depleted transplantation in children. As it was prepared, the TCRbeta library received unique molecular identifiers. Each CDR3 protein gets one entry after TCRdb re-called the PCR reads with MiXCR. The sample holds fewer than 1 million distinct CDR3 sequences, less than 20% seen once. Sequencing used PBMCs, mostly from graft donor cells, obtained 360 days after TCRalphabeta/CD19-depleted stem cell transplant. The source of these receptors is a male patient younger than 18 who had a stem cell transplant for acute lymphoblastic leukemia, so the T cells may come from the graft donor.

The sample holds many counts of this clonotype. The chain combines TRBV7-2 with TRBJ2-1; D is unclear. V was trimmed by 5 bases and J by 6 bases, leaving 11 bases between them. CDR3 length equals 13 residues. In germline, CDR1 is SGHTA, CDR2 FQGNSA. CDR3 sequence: CASSGPLVNEQFF. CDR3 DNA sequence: TGTGCCAGCAGCGGTCCCCTAGTCAATGAGCAGTTCTTC.

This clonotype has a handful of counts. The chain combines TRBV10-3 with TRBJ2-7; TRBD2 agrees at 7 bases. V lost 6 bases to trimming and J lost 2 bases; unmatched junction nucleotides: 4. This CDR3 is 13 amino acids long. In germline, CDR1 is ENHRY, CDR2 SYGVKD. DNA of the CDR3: TGTGCCATCAGCCTTGGGAGGGCCTACGAGCAGTACTTC. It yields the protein CAISLGRAYEQYF.

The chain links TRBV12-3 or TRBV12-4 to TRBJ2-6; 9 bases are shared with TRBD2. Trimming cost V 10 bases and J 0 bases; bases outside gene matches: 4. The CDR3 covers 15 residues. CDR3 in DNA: TGTGCCACGGCGGGAGGGTACTCTGGGGCCAACGTCCTGACTTTC. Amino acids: CATAGGYSGANVLTF.

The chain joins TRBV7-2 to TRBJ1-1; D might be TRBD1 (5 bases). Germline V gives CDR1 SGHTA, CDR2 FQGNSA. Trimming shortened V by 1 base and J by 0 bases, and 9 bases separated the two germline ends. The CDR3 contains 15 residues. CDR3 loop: CASSLDLGLNTEAFF. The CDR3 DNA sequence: TGTGCCAGCAGCTTAGATCTGGGGCTGAACACTGAAGCTTTCTTT.

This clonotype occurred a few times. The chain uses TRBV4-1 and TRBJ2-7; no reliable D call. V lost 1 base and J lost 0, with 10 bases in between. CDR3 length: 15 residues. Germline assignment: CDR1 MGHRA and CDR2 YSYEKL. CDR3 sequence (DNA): TGCGCCAGCAGCCAAGTAGCCCCTAGCTCCTACGAGCAGTACTTC. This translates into CASSQVAPSSYEQYF.

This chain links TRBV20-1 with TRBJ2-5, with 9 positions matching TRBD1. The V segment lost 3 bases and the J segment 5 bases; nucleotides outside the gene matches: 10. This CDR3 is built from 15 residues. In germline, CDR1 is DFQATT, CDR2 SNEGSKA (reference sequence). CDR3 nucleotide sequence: TGCAGTGCTAGTCCCGGGACAGGGACTCAGGAGACCCAGTACTTC. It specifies CSASPGTGTQETQYF.

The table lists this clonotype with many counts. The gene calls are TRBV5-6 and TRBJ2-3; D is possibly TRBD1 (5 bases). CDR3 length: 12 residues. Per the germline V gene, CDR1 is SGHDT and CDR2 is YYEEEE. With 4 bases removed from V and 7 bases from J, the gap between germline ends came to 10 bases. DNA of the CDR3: TGTGCCAGCAGCACACAGGACAATACGCAGTATTTT. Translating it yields CASSTQDNTQYF.

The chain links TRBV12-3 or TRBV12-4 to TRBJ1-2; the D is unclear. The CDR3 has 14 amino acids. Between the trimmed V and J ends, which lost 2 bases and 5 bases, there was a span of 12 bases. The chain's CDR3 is CASSLLSRRYGYTF. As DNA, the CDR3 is TGTGCCAGCAGTTTATTGAGTAGGAGGTATGGCTACACCTTC.

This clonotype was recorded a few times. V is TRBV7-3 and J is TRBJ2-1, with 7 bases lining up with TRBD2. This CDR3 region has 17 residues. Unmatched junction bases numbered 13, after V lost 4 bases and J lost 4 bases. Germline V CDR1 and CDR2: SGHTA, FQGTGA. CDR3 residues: CASSSFRERELYNEQFF. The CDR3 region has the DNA TGTGCCAGCAGCTCATTCAGGGAGCGGGAATTATACAATGAGCAGTTCTTC.

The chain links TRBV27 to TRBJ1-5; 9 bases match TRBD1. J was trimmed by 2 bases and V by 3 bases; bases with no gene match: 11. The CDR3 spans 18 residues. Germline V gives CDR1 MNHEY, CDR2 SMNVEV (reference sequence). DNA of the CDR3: TGTGCCAGCAGTTTGTATTGGGGACAGGGTATGGGCAATCAGCCCCAGCATTTT. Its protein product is CASSLYWGQGMGNQPQHF.

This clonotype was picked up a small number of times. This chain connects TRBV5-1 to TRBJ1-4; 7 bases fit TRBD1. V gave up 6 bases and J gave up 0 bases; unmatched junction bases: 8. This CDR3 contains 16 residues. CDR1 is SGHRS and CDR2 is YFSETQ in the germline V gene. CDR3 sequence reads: CASTPTGIATNEKLFF. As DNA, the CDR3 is TGCGCCAGCACCCCGACAGGGATTGCAACTAATGAAAAACTGTTTTTT.

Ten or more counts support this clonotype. CDR3 DNA: TGCAGCGCTGAGGGCCGAAATTCACCCCTCCACTTT. Protein: CSAEGRNSPLHF. The V call is TRBV29-1, the J call TRBJ1-6; no clear D. The V gene lost 7 bases and the J gene lost 7 bases, with 11 bases spanning the gap. The CDR3 totals 12 residues. Germline V gives CDR1 SQVTM, CDR2 ANQGSEA.

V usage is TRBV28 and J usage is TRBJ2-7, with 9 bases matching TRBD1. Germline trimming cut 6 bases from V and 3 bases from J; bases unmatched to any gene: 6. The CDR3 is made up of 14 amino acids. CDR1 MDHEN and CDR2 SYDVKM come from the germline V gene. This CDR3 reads CASRGDRAGYEQYF. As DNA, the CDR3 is TGTGCCAGCAGGGGGGACAGGGCCGGCTACGAGCAGTACTTC.

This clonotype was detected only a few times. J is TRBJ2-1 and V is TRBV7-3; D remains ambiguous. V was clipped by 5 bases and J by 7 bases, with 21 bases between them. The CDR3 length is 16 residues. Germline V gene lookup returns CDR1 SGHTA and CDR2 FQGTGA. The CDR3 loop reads CASSPTTIVRINEQFF. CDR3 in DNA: TGTGCCAGCAGCCCAACGACGATAGTTAGAATAAATGAGCAGTTCTTC.

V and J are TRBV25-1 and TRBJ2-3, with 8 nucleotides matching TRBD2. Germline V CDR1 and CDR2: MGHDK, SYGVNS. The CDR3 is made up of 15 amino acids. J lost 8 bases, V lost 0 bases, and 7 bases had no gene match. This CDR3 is CASSEYREGPGTQYF. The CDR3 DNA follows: TGTGCCAGCAGTGAATATCGGGAGGGACCTGGTACGCAGTATTTT.

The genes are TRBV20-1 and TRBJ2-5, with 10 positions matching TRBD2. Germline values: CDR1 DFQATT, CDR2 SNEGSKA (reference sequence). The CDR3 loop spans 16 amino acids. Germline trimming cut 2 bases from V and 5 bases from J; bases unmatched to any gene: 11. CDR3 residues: CSARTPSGRIGETQYF. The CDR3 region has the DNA TGCAGTGCTAGAACCCCTAGCGGGAGAATTGGGGAGACCCAGTACTTC.

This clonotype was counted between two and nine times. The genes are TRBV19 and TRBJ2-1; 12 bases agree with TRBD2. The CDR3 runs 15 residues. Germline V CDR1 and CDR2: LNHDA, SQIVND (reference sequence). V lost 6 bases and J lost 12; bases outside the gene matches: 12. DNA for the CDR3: TGTGCCAGTAGCCTACTAGCGGGGGGCCCCCCCCTGCAGTTCTTC. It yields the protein CASSLLAGGPPLQFF.

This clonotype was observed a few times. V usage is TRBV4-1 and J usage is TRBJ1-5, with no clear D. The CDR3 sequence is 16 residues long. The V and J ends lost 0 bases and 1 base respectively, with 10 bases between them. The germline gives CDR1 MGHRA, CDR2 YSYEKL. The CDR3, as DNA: TGCGCCAGCAGCCAAGATCTGTTTCCAAGCAATCAGCCCCAGCATTTT. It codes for CASSQDLFPSNQPQHF.